The source of this T cell receptor (beta chain) is a study of blood T cell repertoires in COVID-19. The overall study: From the United States, Italy and Spain came samples of acute and convalescent COVID-19. Sample material is recorded as cDNA or gDNA derived from T cells, B-cell-depleted T cells, or PBMCs.

Germline V lookup: CDR1 SQVTM, CDR2 ANQGSEA. This CDR3 region has 11 residues. V lost 3 bases and J 7 bases, leaving 9 bases between the germline ends. Assay: immunoSEQ multiplex PCR; the TCRdb copy retains only in-frame clones and omits some. Found here are hundreds of thousands of clones, about nine tenths of them singletons; the top ten hold less than 2%. This TCR derives from a woman in her twenties or thirties with COVID-19, enrolled during active disease. The chain uses TRBV29-1 and TRBJ1-2; D is unclear. The sample comprised peripheral blood. CDR3 nucleotides: TGCAGCGTTGATTCCAGATCTGGCTACACCTTC. This gives the protein CSVDSRSGYTF.